One and the same sample provided the 18 T cell receptor beta chains below, sequenced in a study of regulatory T cells in long-lasting Graves disease. The TCR beta library used iRepertoire HTBI primers with Arm-PCR amplification of CDR3. TCRdb re-analysed the multiplex PCR reads in MiXCR, keeping a single row per CDR3 protein. This repertoire shows 350,000 to 450,000 distinct CDR3 sequences, around 23% found once; its top ten account for roughly an eighth. The time point here: persistent/refractory GD, antithyroid drugs over 5 years with positive TRAb. Making the TCR library involved RNA that had been extracted from PBMCs. The specimen was peripheral blood mononuclear cells (PBMCs), collected when the disease was refractory, from a patient treated with antithyroid drugs. All receptors come from a female donor with Graves disease.

V and J are TRBV15 and TRBJ2-7, with D perhaps being TRBD1 or TRBD2 (5 bases each). The CDR3 is 16 amino acids. CDR1 and CDR2 (germline): LNHNV, YYDKDF (reference sequence). V lost 5 bases, J lost 4 bases, and 21 bases lay in between. This CDR3 is CATSSSYRGTAYEQYF. The CDR3 DNA sequence: TGTGCCACCAGCTCCTCCTACCGAGGGACCGCTTACGAGCAGTACTTC.

The genes are TRBV5-4 and TRBJ1-1, with D maybe TRBD1 (6 bases). CDR3 size: 16 residues. Germline CDR1 and CDR2: SGHNT and YYREEE (reference sequence). The V end was cut by 0 bases, the J end by 0 bases, with 12 bases between. CDR3 in DNA: TGTGCCAGCAGCTTGGAGGGGGACCGGATGAACACTGAAGCTTTCTTT. Protein: CASSLEGDRMNTEAFF.

The J gene is TRBJ1-1, the V gene TRBV5-1; D perhaps matches TRBD1 (5 bases). Trimming removed 2 bases from V and 6 bases from J, with 11 bases in between. Germline values: CDR1 SGHRS, CDR2 YFSETQ. The CDR3 has 13 residues. For the CDR3, the DNA is TGCGCCAGCAGCTTAGGGGATTTGGCTGAAGCTTTCTTT. It translates to CASSLGDLAEAFF.

The chain carries TRBV20-1 and TRBJ2-7; the D call may be TRBD1 or TRBD2 (5 bases each). The CDR3 runs to 14 residues. CDR1 is DFQATT, CDR2 SNEGSKA, per germline (reference sequence). V was shortened by 3 bases and J by 0 bases, with 12 bases between the two germline ends. The CDR3 bases are TGCAGTGCTAGCGGGGCAACGAGCTCCTACGAGCAGTACTTC. This translates into CSASGATSSYEQYF.

This clonotype was picked up many times. This rearrangement joins TRBV6-1 to TRBJ1-3; TRBD1 matches at 7 bases. V lost 5 bases, J lost 9 bases, and 10 bases stayed unmatched. CDR3 size: 14 residues. The germline V gene has CDR1 MNHNS and CDR2 SASEGT. CDR3 sequence reads: CASSRQGFGGTIYF. The CDR3 nucleotides read TGTGCCAGCAGTCGACAGGGTTTCGGGGGCACCATATATTTT.

This clonotype was seen repeatedly, ten times or more. The genes are TRBV7-8 and TRBJ2-5; D may be TRBD2 (6 bases). CDR1 and CDR2 from the germline V gene are SGHVS and FQNEAQ. Trimming removed 3 bases at V and 3 bases at J, with 17 bases between. CDR3 size: 16 residues. CDR3 region: CASSFWALAAEETQYF. CDR3 coding DNA: TGTGCCAGCAGCTTTTGGGCTTTAGCGGCCGAAGAGACCCAGTACTTC.

DNA for the CDR3: TGTGCCAGCAGTCCACCATACAGGGGAAATGAGCAGTTCTTC. As protein: CASSPPYRGNEQFF. The gene calls are TRBV6-1 and TRBJ2-1; 7 bases are shared with TRBD1. The V gene end was trimmed by 5 bases and the J gene end by 7 bases; junction bases not matched to a gene: 8. CDR3 size: 14 residues. Germline V gene lookup returns CDR1 MNHNS and CDR2 SASEGT.

This clonotype was detected only a few times. V and J are TRBV6-5 and TRBJ2-7; D gene unclear. This CDR3 region has 14 residues. Between the trimmed V and J ends, which lost 2 bases and 1 base, there was a span of 9 bases. The germline V gene encodes CDR1 MNHEY and CDR2 SVGAGI. CDR3: CASSYQAPSYEQYF. DNA of the CDR3: TGTGCCAGCAGTTACCAGGCACCTTCCTACGAGCAGTACTTC.

This clonotype was recorded once. The V gene is TRBV19, the J gene TRBJ1-1; D gene unclear. Trimming left V 2 bases short and J 3 bases short, with 10 bases between. This CDR3 spans 14 amino acids. Germline assignment: CDR1 LNHDA and CDR2 SQIVND (reference sequence). CDR3 sequence (DNA): TGTGCCAGTAGTATACTCGACCGACACACTGAAGCTTTCTTT. This translates into CASSILDRHTEAFF.

In this sample, this clonotype turned up many times. This chain uses TRBV28 with TRBJ1-2; D possibly corresponds to TRBD1 (5 bases). This CDR3 has 17 residues. Looked up from germline, CDR1 is MDHEN and CDR2 is SYDVKM. Trimming took off 2 bases at V and 4 bases at J, with 20 bases between the two ends. The CDR3 sequence: CASSLGTLGVAAYGYTF. For the CDR3, the DNA is TGTGCCAGCAGTTTAGGGACCCTTGGGGTTGCCGCCTATGGCTACACCTTC.

The chain is built from TRBV24-1 and TRBJ1-5; perhaps TRBD1 as D (6 bases). CDR3 length: 17 residues. The ends were cut back, 1 base at V and 1 base at J, with 13 bases in the middle. From germline, CDR1 is KGHDR and CDR2 SFDVKD. In DNA form, the CDR3 reads TGTGCCACCAGTGATTTCAGGGGCACTGGGAGCAATCAGCCCCAGCATTTT. This codes for CATSDFRGTGSNQPQHF.

The sample holds many counts of this clonotype. The J gene is TRBJ2-5, the V gene TRBV7-9, with D perhaps TRBD1 or TRBD2 (5 bases each). The CDR3 is 16 amino acids. CDR1 and CDR2 from the germline V gene are SEHNR and FQNEAQ (reference sequence). V lost 5 bases and J 4 bases, leaving 20 bases between the germline ends. The CDR3 DNA reads TGTGCCAGCAGCCTTGGCTTTGGGGGTACATCAGAGACCCAGTACTTC. Translated, it gives CASSLGFGGTSETQYF.

In this sample, this clonotype turned up many times. The chain uses TRBV2 and TRBJ1-1, with 7 bases identical to TRBD1. V lost 6 bases to trimming and J lost 7 bases; unmatched junction nucleotides: 8. Germline assignment: CDR1 SNHLY and CDR2 FYNNEI. The CDR3 covers 13 residues. The CDR3, as DNA: TGTGCCAGCAGGGGCCAGGGGGTTCTTGAAGCTTTCTTT. Encoded protein: CASRGQGVLEAFF.

At least ten counts were recorded for this clonotype. The V gene is TRBV7-3, the J gene TRBJ2-5, with a possible D match to TRBD2 (5 bases). This CDR3 contains 13 residues. Between the trimmed V and J ends, which lost 8 bases and 5 bases, there was a span of 15 bases. Per the germline V gene, CDR1 is SGHTA and CDR2 is FQGTGA. The CDR3 sequence is CASARGPEETQYF. As DNA, the CDR3 is TGTGCCAGCGCCCGAGGGCCGGAGGAGACCCAGTACTTC. The full variable domain, completed using reference TRBV7-3 and TRBJ2-5, is GAGVSQTPSNKVTEKGKYVELRCDPISGHTALYWYRQSLGQGPEFLIYFQGTGAADDSGLPNDRFFAVRPEGSVSTLKIQRTERGDSAVYLCASARGPEETQYFGPGTRLLVL.

This clonotype has at least ten counts. This sequence joins TRBV12-3 or TRBV12-4 and TRBJ1-4; D is unresolved. The CDR3 sequence is 15 residues long. Trimming shortened V by 6 bases and J by 6 bases, and 17 bases separated the two germline ends. The CDR3 DNA reads as TGTGCCAGCAGCCTATCCGAAGACGGCTATGAAAAACTGTTTTTT. Translating gives CASSLSEDGYEKLFF.

This clonotype was observed at least ten times. The rearrangement uses TRBV6-1 and TRBJ1-6; TRBD1 might be the D (5 bases). Germline-derived CDR1 and CDR2 are MNHNS and SASEGT. The CDR3 consists of 13 residues. V lost 2 bases and J lost 11, with 10 bases in between. CDR3 nucleotides: TGTGCCAGCAGTGAAAGCCCCAGGGCACCCCTCCACTTT. Its translation: CASSESPRAPLHF.

This chain connects TRBV5-6 to TRBJ1-1; 8 nucleotides match TRBD1. J lost 5 bases, V lost 4 bases, and 13 bases had no gene match. Per the germline V gene, CDR1 is SGHDT and CDR2 is YYEEEE. The CDR3 has 16 amino acids. CDR3 loop: CASSRYRTGRRTEAFF. Here the CDR3 DNA reads TGTGCCAGCAGCCGATATCGGACAGGGAGACGGACTGAAGCTTTCTTT.

The chain joins TRBV20-1 to TRBJ2-7; 10 bases agree with TRBD1. Trimming took 3 bases from V and 2 from J; bases not matched to a gene: 4. This CDR3 spans 14 amino acids. CDR1 and CDR2 (germline): DFQATT, SNEGSKA (reference sequence). The CDR3 sequence is CSARWGQGTYEQYF. Here the CDR3 DNA reads TGCAGTGCTAGGTGGGGACAGGGGACCTACGAGCAGTACTTC.